Presented here are 7 T cell receptor beta chains from one specimen sequenced in a study of blood T cell repertoires in COVID-19. Repertoires were generated with immunoSEQ multiplex PCR, while TCRdb's copy carries only in-frame clones and drops some. This table holds some 110,000 clones, 80% to 85% found once. The sample was peripheral blood. The source is a man older than 75 with acute or convalescent COVID-19.

The V call is TRBV30, the J call TRBJ2-1; 14 bases line up with TRBD2. The germline CDR1 and CDR2 sequences are GTSNPN and SVGIG (reference sequence). The CDR3 runs to 14 residues. Unmatched junction bases numbered 3, after V lost 3 bases and J lost 8 bases. CDR3 region: CAWRGTSGSHEQFF. CDR3 DNA sequence: TGTGCCTGGAGAGGGACTAGCGGGAGCCATGAGCAGTTCTTC. The entire variable domain, with the rest obtained from reference TRBV30 and TRBJ2-1, is as follows: SQTIHQWPATLVQPVGSPLSLECTVEGTSNPNLYWYRQAAGRGLQLLFYSVGIGQISSEVPQNLSASRPQDRQFILSSKKLLLSDSGFYLCAWRGTSGSHEQFFGPGTRLTVL.

The CDR3 sequence is CASSLGTGNTGELFF. CDR3 coding DNA: TGCGCCAGCAGCTTAGGGACAGGGAACACCGGGGAGCTGTTTTTT. The chain carries TRBV5-1 and TRBJ2-2, with 8 bases identical to TRBD1. Per germline, CDR1 SGHRS and CDR2 YFSETQ. Trimming cost V 2 bases and J 1 base; bases outside gene matches: 1. CDR3 length: 15 amino acids.

This chain connects TRBV7-2 to TRBJ2-2, with TRBD2 matching 13 bases. Germline V gene sequence: CDR1 SGHTA, CDR2 FQGNSA. The V and J ends lost 1 base and 7 bases, in that order; junction bases with no gene match: 6. The CDR3 has 17 amino acids. DNA for the CDR3: TGTGCCAGCAGCTTAGTACTAGCGGGAGGGCGTGGCGGGGAGCTGTTTTTT. Protein product: CASSLVLAGGRGGELFF.

The genes are TRBV28 and TRBJ1-3, with TRBD1 matching over 11 bases. This CDR3 has 15 amino acids. Germline assignment: CDR1 MDHEN and CDR2 SYDVKM. V shed 4 bases and J 8 bases; nucleotides not matched to a gene: 7. CDR3 residues: CASSSSGTGGYTIYF. The CDR3, as DNA: TGTGCCAGCAGTTCGTCCGGGACAGGGGGGTACACCATATATTTT.

CDR3 region: CASSLQLAGTYNEQFF. Written as DNA, the CDR3 is TGCGCCAGCAGCCTTCAACTAGCGGGGACCTACAATGAGCAGTTCTTC. The chain carries TRBV5-1 and TRBJ2-1; the match to TRBD2 covers 10 bases. Trimming at V came to 4 bases and at J to 2 bases, leaving 6 bases not matched to a gene. This CDR3 has 16 residues. In germline, CDR1 is SGHRS, CDR2 YFSETQ.

V gene TRBV2 combines with J gene TRBJ2-1, with TRBD2 matching 10 bases. Germline values: CDR1 SNHLY, CDR2 FYNNEI. V was pared by 5 bases and J by 2 bases, with 9 bases of the junction left unmatched. The length of the CDR3 is 17 residues. The CDR3 DNA reads TGTGCCAGCAGTCCGATCCGGACTAGCGGAGCCTACAATGAGCAGTTCTTC. Translation: CASSPIRTSGAYNEQFF. Based on the CDR3 plus reference TRBV2 and TRBJ2-1, the full variable domain is EPEVTQTPSHQVTQMGQEVILRCVPISNHLYFYWYRQILGQKVEFLVSFYNNEISEKSEIFDDQFSVERPDGSNFTLKIRSTKLEDSAMYFCASSPIRTSGAYNEQFFGPGTRLTVL.

This chain uses TRBV7-3 with TRBJ2-1, with D perhaps matching TRBD1 (5 bases). V lost 3 bases and J 14 bases, leaving 14 bases between the germline ends. Germline V gene sequence: CDR1 SGHTA, CDR2 FQGTGA. The CDR3 length is 12 residues. CDR3 loop: CASSFDWGPKFF. The CDR3 coding sequence is TGTGCCAGCAGCTTTGACTGGGGCCCTAAGTTCTTC. The full variable domain, rest sourced from reference TRBV7-3 and TRBJ2-1, is GAGVSQTPSNKVTEKGKYVELRCDPISGHTALYWYRQSLGQGPEFLIYFQGTGAADDSGLPNDRFFAVRPEGSVSTLKIQRTERGDSAVYLCASSFDWGPKFFGPGTRLTVL.